This TCR beta chain was found in a study of cytomegalovirus exposure and HLA in healthy donors. Study-level results: Presence/absence analyses rested on an assumption that sequencing depth was roughly uniform across donors.

This clone showed up just a few times. What it binds is unknown. Vbeta (60) and Jbeta (13) primers were used in the PCR. The data were produced by immunoSEQ multiplex PCR, yet TCRdb's version contains in-frame clones alone and is incomplete. This repertoire shows 100,000 or so clones, about three quarters found once; its top ten account for roughly 13%. The CDR3 sequence is 14 residues long. V gave up 4 bases and J gave up 8 bases, with 15 bases separating them. The germline gives CDR1 SNHLY, CDR2 FYNNEI. V and J are TRBV2 and TRBJ1-5, with TRBD1 as a possible D gene (6 bases). Source material: PBMCs. The clonotype originates from a male donor in good health and CMV-seropositive. CDR3 in amino acids: CASSVFARGEPQHF. The DNA for the CDR3 is TGTGCCAGCAGTGTATTCGCCAGGGGCGAGCCCCAGCATTTT.